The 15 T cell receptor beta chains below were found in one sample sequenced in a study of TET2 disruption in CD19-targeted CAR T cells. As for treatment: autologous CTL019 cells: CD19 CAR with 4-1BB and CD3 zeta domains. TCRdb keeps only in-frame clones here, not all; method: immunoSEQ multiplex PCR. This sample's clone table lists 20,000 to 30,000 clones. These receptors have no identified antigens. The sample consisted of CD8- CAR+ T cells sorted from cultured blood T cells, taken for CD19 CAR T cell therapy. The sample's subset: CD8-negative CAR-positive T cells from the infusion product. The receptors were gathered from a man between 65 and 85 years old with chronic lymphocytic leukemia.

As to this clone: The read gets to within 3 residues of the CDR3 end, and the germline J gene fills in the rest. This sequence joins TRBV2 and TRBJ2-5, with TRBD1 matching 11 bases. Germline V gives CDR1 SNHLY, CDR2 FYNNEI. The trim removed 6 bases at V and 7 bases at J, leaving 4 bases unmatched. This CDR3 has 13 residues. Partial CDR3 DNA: TGTGCCAGCAGCGACGGGACAGGGGGGACC. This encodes CASSDGTGGT. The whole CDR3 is CASSDGTGGTQYF.

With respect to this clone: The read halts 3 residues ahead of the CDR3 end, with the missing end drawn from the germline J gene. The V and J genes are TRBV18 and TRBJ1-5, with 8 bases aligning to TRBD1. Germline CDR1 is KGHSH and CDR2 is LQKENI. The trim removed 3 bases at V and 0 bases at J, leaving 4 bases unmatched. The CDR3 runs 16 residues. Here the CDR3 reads CASSPGQADSNQPQHF. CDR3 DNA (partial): TGTGCCAGCTCACCGGGACAGGCGGATAGCAATCAGCCC.

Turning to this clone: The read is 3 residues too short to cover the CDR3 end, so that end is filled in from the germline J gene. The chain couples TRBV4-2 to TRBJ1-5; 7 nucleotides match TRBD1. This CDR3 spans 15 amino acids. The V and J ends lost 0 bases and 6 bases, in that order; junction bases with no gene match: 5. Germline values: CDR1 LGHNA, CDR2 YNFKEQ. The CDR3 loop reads CASSQDRRDSQPQHF. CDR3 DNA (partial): TGTGCCAGCAGCCAAGACCGTCGGGACAGTCAGCCC.

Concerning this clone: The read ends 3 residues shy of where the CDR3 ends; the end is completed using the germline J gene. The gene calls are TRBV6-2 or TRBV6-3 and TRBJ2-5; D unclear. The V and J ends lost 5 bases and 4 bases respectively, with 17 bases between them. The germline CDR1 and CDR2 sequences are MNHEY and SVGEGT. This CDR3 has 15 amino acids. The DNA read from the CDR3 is TGTGCCAGCAGTGGAGTGGGTAGCATTCGAGAGACC. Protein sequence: CASSGVGSIRET. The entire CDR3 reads CASSGVGSIRETQYF.

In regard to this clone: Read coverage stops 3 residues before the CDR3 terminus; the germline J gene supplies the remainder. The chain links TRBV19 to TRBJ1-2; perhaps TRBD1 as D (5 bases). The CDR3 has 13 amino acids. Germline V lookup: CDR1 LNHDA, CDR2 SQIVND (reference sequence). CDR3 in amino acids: CASKGIGVDTYTF. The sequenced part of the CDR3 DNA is TGTGCCAGTAAGGGGATAGGGGTAGATACC. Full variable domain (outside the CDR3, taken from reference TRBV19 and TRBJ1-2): DGGITQSPKYLFRKEGQNVTLSCEQNLNHDAMYWYRQDPGQGLRLIYYSQIVNDFQKGDIAEGYSVSREKKESFPLTVTSAQKNPTAFYLCASKGIGVDTYTFGSGTRLTVV.

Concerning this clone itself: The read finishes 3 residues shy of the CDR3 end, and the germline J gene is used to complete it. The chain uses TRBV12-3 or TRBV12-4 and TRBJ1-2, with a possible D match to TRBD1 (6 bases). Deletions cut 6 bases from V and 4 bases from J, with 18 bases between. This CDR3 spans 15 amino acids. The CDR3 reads CASSPEQGRGYGYTF. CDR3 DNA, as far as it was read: TGTGCCAGCAGCCCCGAACAGGGTAGGGGCTATGGC.

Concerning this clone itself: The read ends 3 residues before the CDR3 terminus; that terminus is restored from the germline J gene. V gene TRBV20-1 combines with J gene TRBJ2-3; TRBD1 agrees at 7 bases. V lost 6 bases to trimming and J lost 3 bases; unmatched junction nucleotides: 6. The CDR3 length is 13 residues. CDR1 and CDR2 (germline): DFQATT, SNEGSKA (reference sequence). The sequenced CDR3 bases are TGCAGTGCGCCGGACAGGCGGACAGATACG. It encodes CSAPDRRTDT. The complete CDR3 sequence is CSAPDRRTDTQYF.

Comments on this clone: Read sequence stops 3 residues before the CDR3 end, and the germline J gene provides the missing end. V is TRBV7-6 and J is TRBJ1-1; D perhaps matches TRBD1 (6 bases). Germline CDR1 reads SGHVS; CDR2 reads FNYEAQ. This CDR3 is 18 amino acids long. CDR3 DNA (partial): TGTGCCAGCAGCTCGCCGGGACTAGCGGGGGGGCGCACAGATACG. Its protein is CASSSPGLAGGRTDT. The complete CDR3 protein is CASSSPGLAGGRTDTAFF.

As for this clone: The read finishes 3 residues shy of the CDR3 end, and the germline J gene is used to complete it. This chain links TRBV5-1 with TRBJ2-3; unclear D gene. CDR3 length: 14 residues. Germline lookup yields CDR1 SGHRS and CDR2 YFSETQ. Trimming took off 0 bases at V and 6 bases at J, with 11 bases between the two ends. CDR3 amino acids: CASSLAGGDDTQYF. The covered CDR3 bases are TGCGCCAGCAGCTTGGCCGGCGGCGACGATACG.

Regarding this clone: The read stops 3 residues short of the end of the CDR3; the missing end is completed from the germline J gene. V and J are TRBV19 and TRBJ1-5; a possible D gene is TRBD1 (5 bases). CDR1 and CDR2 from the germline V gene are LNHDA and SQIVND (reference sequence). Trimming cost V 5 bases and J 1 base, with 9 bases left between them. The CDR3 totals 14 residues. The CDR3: CASSGGESNQPQHF. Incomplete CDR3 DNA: TGTGCCAGTAGTGGAGGGGAAAGCAATCAGCCC.

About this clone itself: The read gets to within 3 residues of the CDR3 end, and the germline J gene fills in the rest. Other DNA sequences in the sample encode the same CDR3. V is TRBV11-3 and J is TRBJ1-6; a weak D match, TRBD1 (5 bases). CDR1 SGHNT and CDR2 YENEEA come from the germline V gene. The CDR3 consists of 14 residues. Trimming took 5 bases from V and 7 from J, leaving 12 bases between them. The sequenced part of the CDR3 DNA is TGTGCCAGCAGCCTCGCCGGGGGGAATTCACCC. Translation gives CASSLAGGNSP. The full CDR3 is CASSLAGGNSPLHF. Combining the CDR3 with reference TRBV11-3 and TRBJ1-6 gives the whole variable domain EAGVVQSPRYKIIEKKQPVAFWCNPISGHNTLYWYLQNLGQGPELLIRYENEEAVDDSQLPKDRFSAERLKGVDSTLKIQPAELGDSAVYLCASSLAGGNSPLHFGNGTRLTVT.

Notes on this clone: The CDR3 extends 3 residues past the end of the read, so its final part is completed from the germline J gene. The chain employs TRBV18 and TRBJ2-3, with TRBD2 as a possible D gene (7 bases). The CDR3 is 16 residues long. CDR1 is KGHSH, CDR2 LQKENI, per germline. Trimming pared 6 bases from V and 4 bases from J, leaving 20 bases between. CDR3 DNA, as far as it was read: TGTGCCAGCTCCCCGGACGGGGGGCTCGGCCCAGATACG. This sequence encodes CASSPDGGLGPDT. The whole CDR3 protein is CASSPDGGLGPDTQYF.

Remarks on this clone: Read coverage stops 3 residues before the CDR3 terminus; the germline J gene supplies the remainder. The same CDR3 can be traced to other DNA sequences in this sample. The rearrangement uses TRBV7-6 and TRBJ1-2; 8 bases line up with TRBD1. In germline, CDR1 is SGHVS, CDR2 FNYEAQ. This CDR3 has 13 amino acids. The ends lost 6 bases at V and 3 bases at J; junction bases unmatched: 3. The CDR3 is CASRGTGDYGYTF. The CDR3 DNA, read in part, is TGTGCCAGCAGGGGGACAGGTGACTATGGC.

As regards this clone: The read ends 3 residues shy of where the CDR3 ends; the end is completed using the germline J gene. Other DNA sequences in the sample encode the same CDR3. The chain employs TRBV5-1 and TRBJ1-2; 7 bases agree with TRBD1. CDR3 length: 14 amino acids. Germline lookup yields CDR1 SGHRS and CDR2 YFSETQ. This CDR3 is CASSPGQGVRGYTF. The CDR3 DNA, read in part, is TGCGCCAGCAGCCCTGGGCAGGGGGTGAGAGGT.

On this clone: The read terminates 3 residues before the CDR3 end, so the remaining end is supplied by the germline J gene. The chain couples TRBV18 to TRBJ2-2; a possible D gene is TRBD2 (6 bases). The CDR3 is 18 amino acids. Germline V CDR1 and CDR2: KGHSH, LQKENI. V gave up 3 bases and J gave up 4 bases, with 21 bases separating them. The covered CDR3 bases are TGTGCCAGCTCACCGACCTCTCCTGGAGGGCTGGGCACCGGGGAG. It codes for CASSPTSPGGLGTGE. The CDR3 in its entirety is CASSPTSPGGLGTGELFF.